The subject of this entry is one T cell receptor beta chain. The target antigen is unknown. This sample is drawn from a study of cytomegalovirus exposure and HLA in healthy donors. The study's findings and limits: Associated with cytomegalovirus, according to the listing, were some 150 TCR beta chains. Researchers had no immune exposure information except CMV serostatus available. Among donors in an Asian-associated ancestry cluster, a later analysis reportedly found fewer N-insertions than the roughly 680-donor mean. An observed cluster of highly shared sequence variants was recorded as a likely sequencing artifact.

Amplification used 60 Vbeta primers and 13 Jbeta primers. Some clones are missing from TCRdb's copy, which holds only in-frame ones; the method was immunoSEQ multiplex PCR. The sample totals around 200,000 clones. This CDR3 comprises 16 residues. CDR1 and CDR2 (germline): KGHSH, LQKENI. V dropped 3 bases and J dropped 0; count of bases not matched to a gene: 3. This TCR derives from a woman aged 18-30 years in good health and CMV-seropositive. The genes are TRBV18 and TRBJ2-1; 9 nucleotides agree with TRBD2. The sequencing sample was made of PBMCs. CDR3 in DNA: TGTGCCAGCTCACCCCGAGCGGGAGGCTCCTACAATGAGCAGTTCTTC. Translating gives CASSPRAGGSYNEQFF.